This T cell receptor (beta chain) was recovered during a study of control samples from healthy donors and cancer patients. Using immunoSEQ multiplex PCR, the repertoire was profiled, and TCRdb retains in-frame clones only, with some absent. Among 150,000 to 200,000 clones listed, 88% were seen once. The CDR3 is 12 amino acids. The germline CDR1 and CDR2 sequences are LNHDA and SQIVND (reference sequence). V shed 7 bases and J 7 bases; nucleotides not matched to a gene: 3. The receptor comes from a woman in her thirties in good health. The sample comprised blood. V usage is TRBV19 and J usage is TRBJ2-1; TRBD2 agrees at 8 bases. CDR3 sequence: CASITSGNEQFF. As DNA, the CDR3 is TGTGCCAGTATTACTAGCGGAAATGAGCAGTTCTTC.